One and the same sample provided the 21 T cell receptor beta chains below, sequenced in a study of shared clonotypes between healthy human individuals (dated by TCRdb to the early 2020s). The library was obtained by the immunoSEQ multiplex PCR assay. Sourced from immuneACCESS, this table was stored by TCRdb with only in-frame sequences that have V and J called. A share of the clones is absent; for the studies checked, an unresolved V gene accounts for under half, and the remainder has no known explanation. The sample includes 1.6 million or so clones, with around 97% observed a single time. The top ten hold approximately 1.1% of the sample. Sequencing was carried out using naive CD4+ T cells sorted from blood. The cell subset or site label for this specimen denotes: CD45RA+ positively selected. These receptors came from a man aged 25 to 40 in good health.

V and J are TRBV9 and TRBJ1-3, with TRBD1 matching over 7 bases. This CDR3 is 13 amino acids long. Germline V CDR1 and CDR2: SGDLS, YYNGEE. The V gene end was trimmed by 3 bases and the J gene end by 5 bases; junction bases not matched to a gene: 2. CDR3 nucleotide sequence: TGTGCCAGCAGCGGGACAGGCAGAAACACCATATATTTT. Translated: CASSGTGRNTIYF.

This chain connects TRBV6-5 to TRBJ2-3; no clear D. Germline values: CDR1 MNHEY, CDR2 SVGAGI. Trimming cost V 7 bases and J 5 bases, with 16 bases left between them. This CDR3 contains 14 residues. The CDR3 DNA sequence: TGTGCCAGCAATCCTAGTGGTTGGGGAGATACGCAGTATTTT. Protein sequence: CASNPSGWGDTQYF.

The chain employs TRBV5-1 and TRBJ2-6; 7 positions agree with TRBD1. CDR3 length: 17 amino acids. Germline loops: CDR1 SGHRS, CDR2 YFSETQ. The trim removed 0 bases at V and 3 bases at J, leaving 6 bases unmatched. Here the CDR3 reads CASSLAPGGIGANVLTF. CDR3 coding DNA: TGCGCCAGCAGCTTGGCCCCAGGGGGTATTGGGGCCAACGTCCTGACTTTC.

This sequence joins TRBV28 and TRBJ2-3, with D tentatively TRBD2 (5 bases). Trimming cost V 6 bases and J 3 bases, with 16 bases left between them. The V gene's germline CDR1 is MDHEN and CDR2 SYDVKM. The CDR3 runs 15 residues. The CDR3 is CASRDTLVETDTQYF. The CDR3 DNA follows: TGTGCCAGCAGAGACACACTAGTAGAAACAGATACGCAGTATTTT.

This chain uses TRBV7-3 with TRBJ1-1, with no clear D. This CDR3 is built from 15 residues. CDR1 and CDR2 from the germline V gene are SGHTA and FQGTGA. V lost 3 bases to trimming and J lost 1 base, with 12 bases between them. The CDR3 DNA sequence: TGTGCCAGCAGCTTCAACGGGCAGGAGAACACTGAAGCTTTCTTT. Amino acid sequence: CASSFNGQENTEAFF.

This chain connects TRBV2 to TRBJ1-2, with 7 bases aligning to TRBD1. CDR3 size: 13 residues. V shed 4 bases, J shed 5 bases, and the junction held 4 bases outside the gene matches. Germline V gives CDR1 SNHLY, CDR2 FYNNEI. The CDR3 sequence: CASSGATGYGYTF. The CDR3 nucleotides are TGTGCCAGCAGTGGGGCGACAGGGTATGGCTACACCTTC.

This clone occurred once. The chain uses TRBV14 and TRBJ2-7, with 9 bases identical to TRBD1. The CDR3 extends over 14 amino acids. J gave up 1 base and V 7 bases, and 5 bases lay outside the gene matches. Looked up from germline, CDR1 is SGHDN and CDR2 is FVKESK. The CDR3 DNA reads TGTGCCAGCAAGAGACAGGGGGGTTCCTACGAGCAGTACTTC. Translating it yields CASKRQGGSYEQYF.

This chain links TRBV27 with TRBJ2-1, with 9 bases aligning to TRBD1. The germline CDR1 and CDR2 sequences are MNHEY and SMNVEV (reference sequence). V dropped 6 bases and J dropped 7; count of bases not matched to a gene: 10. The CDR3 consists of 15 residues. The CDR3: CASRTMTGGKNEQFF. CDR3 bases: TGTGCCAGCAGGACGATGACAGGGGGTAAAAATGAGCAGTTCTTC.

This clone was counted a single time. This sequence joins TRBV11-3 and TRBJ2-3, with 9 bases lining up with TRBD2. Germline loops: CDR1 SGHNT, CDR2 YENEEA. The length of the CDR3 is 15 residues. V shed 1 base, J shed 4 bases, and the junction held 3 bases outside the gene matches. CDR3 coding DNA: TGTGCCAGCAGCTTAGGCGGGAGGGTGTCAGATACGCAGTATTTT. Amino acids: CASSLGGRVSDTQYF.

V gene TRBV11-2 combines with J gene TRBJ2-1, with 8 bases lining up with TRBD2. The CDR3 has 15 amino acids. Per the germline V gene, CDR1 is SGHAT and CDR2 is FQNNGV. V shed 6 bases and J 3 bases; nucleotides not matched to a gene: 7. The CDR3 protein is CASRPIAGLYNEQFF. CDR3 coding DNA: TGTGCCAGCAGGCCAATAGCGGGACTCTACAATGAGCAGTTCTTC.

This chain connects TRBV6-5 to TRBJ1-2; D may be TRBD1 (5 bases). Trimming took off 6 bases at V and 8 bases at J, with 22 bases between the two ends. This CDR3 contains 15 residues. Germline V gene lookup returns CDR1 MNHEY and CDR2 SVGAGI. In nucleotides, the CDR3 is TGTGCCAGCAGCCCCCGTCGGGTGGGGGTAGGGGGCTACACCTTC. The encoded protein is CASSPRRVGVGGYTF.

This clone appeared a single time. This sequence joins TRBV29-1 and TRBJ2-3; D unresolved. Trimming pared 7 bases from V and 0 bases from J, leaving 14 bases between. CDR3 length: 14 amino acids. Germline V CDR1 and CDR2: SQVTM, ANQGSEA. The CDR3 loop reads CSAIITPSTDTQYF. In nucleotides, the CDR3 is TGCAGCGCCATAATCACGCCTAGCACAGATACGCAGTATTTT.

The V and J genes are TRBV2 and TRBJ2-4, with 7 bases that match TRBD2. CDR3 length: 14 residues. Trimming took 6 bases from V and 8 from J; bases not matched to a gene: 10. Germline V gene lookup returns CDR1 SNHLY and CDR2 FYNNEI. The CDR3 protein is CASRSRGGRDIQYF. CDR3 DNA sequence: TGTGCCAGCAGATCCCGGGGAGGGAGGGACATTCAGTACTTC.

V is TRBV28 and J is TRBJ2-1; 8 nucleotides match TRBD2. The V gene's germline CDR1 is MDHEN and CDR2 SYDVKM. The trim removed 2 bases at V and 8 bases at J, leaving 5 bases unmatched. The CDR3 has 14 residues. In nucleotides, the CDR3 is TGTGCCAGCAGTTTAGCGGGAGGTCTCCATGAGCAGTTCTTC. Residues: CASSLAGGLHEQFF.

This chain joins TRBV6-5 and TRBJ2-3; 8 bases map to TRBD2. This CDR3 region has 15 residues. Germline V gene lookup returns CDR1 MNHEY and CDR2 SVGAGI. Germline trimming cut 8 bases from V and 0 bases from J; bases unmatched to any gene: 7. Written as DNA, the CDR3 is TGTGCCAGCCGGGGGGGGCGGCCTAGCACAGATACGCAGTATTTT. Residues: CASRGGRPSTDTQYF.

As concerns this clone: Additional DNA sequences in this sample encode the identical CDR3. The chain is built from TRBV18 and TRBJ2-5; D is perhaps TRBD1 (6 bases). Germline V gene data show CDR1 as KGHSH and CDR2 as LQKENI. Trimming took 3 bases from V and 4 from J, leaving 12 bases between them. The CDR3 runs to 14 residues. The CDR3 spells CASSPPTGIETQYF. CDR3 in DNA: TGTGCCAGCTCACCTCCCACAGGGATAGAGACCCAGTACTTC. The full variable domain, its missing parts supplied by reference TRBV18 and TRBJ2-5, is NAGVMQNPRHLVRRRGQEARLRCSPMKGHSHVYWYRQLPEEGLKFMVYLQKENIIDESGMPKERFSAEFPKEGPSILRIQQVVRGDSAAYFCASSPPTGIETQYFGPGTRLLVL.

V and J are TRBV15 and TRBJ2-6, with no clear D. Germline assignment: CDR1 LNHNV and CDR2 YYDKDF (reference sequence). This CDR3 comprises 16 residues. V lost 0 bases and J lost 1, with 7 bases in between. CDR3 nucleotide sequence: TGTGCCACCAGCAGAGATCTAGGATCTGGGGCCAACGTCCTGACTTTC. It translates to CATSRDLGSGANVLTF.

This sequence joins TRBV5-8 and TRBJ2-1; TRBD2 agrees at 10 bases. The CDR3 has 15 residues. Germline V lookup: CDR1 SGHTS, CDR2 YDEGEE. V was pared by 4 bases and J by 4 bases, with 5 bases of the junction left unmatched. CDR3 bases: TGTGCCAGCAGCCTTAGCGGGAGGACTTACAATGAGCAGTTCTTC. Protein sequence: CASSLSGRTYNEQFF.

This chain connects TRBV6-6 to TRBJ2-7, with 14 bases lining up with TRBD2. The ends lost 6 bases at V and 1 base at J; junction bases unmatched: 5. CDR1 is MNHNY, CDR2 SVGAGI, per germline (reference sequence). The CDR3 spans 16 residues. The CDR3 loop reads CASRGTSGRESYEQYF. CDR3 coding DNA: TGTGCCAGCAGGGGGACTAGCGGGAGAGAGTCCTACGAGCAGTACTTC.

The J gene is TRBJ2-7, the V gene TRBV5-6, with D perhaps matching TRBD1 (6 bases). There are 14 residues in the CDR3. CDR1 and CDR2 from the germline V gene are SGHDT and YYEEEE. Trimming left V 2 bases short and J 4 bases short, with 13 bases between. The CDR3 DNA follows: TGTGCCAGCAGCTTAAAAACAGGGATTTACGAGCAGTACTTC. Protein: CASSLKTGIYEQYF.

This chain uses TRBV28 with TRBJ1-2, with 7 bases identical to TRBD1. The CDR3 loop spans 14 amino acids. Germline CDR1 and CDR2: MDHEN and SYDVKM. V was pared by 6 bases and J by 3 bases, with 7 bases of the junction left unmatched. The CDR3 here is CASRTGVLDYGYTF. CDR3 sequence (DNA): TGTGCCAGCAGAACAGGGGTTTTGGACTATGGCTACACCTTC.